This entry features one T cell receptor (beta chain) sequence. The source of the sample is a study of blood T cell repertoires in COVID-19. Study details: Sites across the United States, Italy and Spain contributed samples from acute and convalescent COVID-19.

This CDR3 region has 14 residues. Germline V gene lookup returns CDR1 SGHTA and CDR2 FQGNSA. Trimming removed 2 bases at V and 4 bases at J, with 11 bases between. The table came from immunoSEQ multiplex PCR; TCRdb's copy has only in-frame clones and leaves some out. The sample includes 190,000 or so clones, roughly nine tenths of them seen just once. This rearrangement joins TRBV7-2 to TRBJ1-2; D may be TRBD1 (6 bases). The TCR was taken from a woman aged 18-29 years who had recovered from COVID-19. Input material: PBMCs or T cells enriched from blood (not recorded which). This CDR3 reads CASSLNPTGYGYTF. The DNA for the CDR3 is TGTGCCAGCAGCTTAAATCCGACAGGCTATGGCTACACCTTC.